Here is one TCR beta chain with its context. The data were obtained in a study of blood T cell repertoires in COVID-19. Study context: Samples representing acute and convalescent COVID-19 were sourced from the United States, Italy and Spain. T cells, B-cell-depleted T cells, or PBMCs provided the cDNA or gDNA that served as material.

In the original analysis: Amplification of reference gene primers provided the estimated nucleated cell counts. Sequencing used immunoSEQ multiplex PCR; TCRdb keeps in-frame clones, though not all of them. V and J calls and clone size are as listed in that table; D and trimming were resolved from the DNA. The profile shows around 200,000 clones, less than 85% of them singletons. Germline assignment: CDR1 MNHEY and CDR2 SMNVEV (reference sequence). The CDR3 contains 14 residues. Trimming removed 5 bases from V and 7 bases from J; junction bases left unmatched: 4. The clonotype originates from a man between 45 and 60 years old who had recovered from COVID-19. V usage is TRBV27 and J usage is TRBJ1-6; 8 bases line up with TRBD1. The sample taken for sequencing was peripheral blood. Here the CDR3 DNA reads TGTGCCAGCAGTCTACAGGGGGGGAATTCACCCCTCCACTTT. Amino acids: CASSLQGGNSPLHF.